The 5 T cell receptor beta chains given below trace back to one sample, sequenced in a study of cytotoxic CD8 clonotypes in ibrutinib-treated CLL. The repertoire was sequenced with immunoSEQ multiplex PCR; TCRdb's copy has only in-frame clones and lacks some. The table records under 35,000 clones, around three quarters of them present only once. Sequenced material: PBMCs, taken after 24 months of ibrutinib treatment. The receptors were gathered from a human donor with chronic lymphocytic leukemia.

The genes are TRBV29-1 and TRBJ2-1; D is perhaps TRBD1 or TRBD2 (5 bases each). The V gene's germline CDR1 is SQVTM and CDR2 ANQGSEA. The CDR3 spans 14 residues. Trimming cost V 7 bases and J 6 bases, with 19 bases left between them. Here the CDR3 DNA reads TGCAGCGCCCCAGACCGGGGCCTAGGCAATGAGCAGTTCTTC. It specifies CSAPDRGLGNEQFF.

V and J are TRBV4-1 and TRBJ2-7, with D perhaps assigned TRBD1 or TRBD2 (5 bases each). CDR1 and CDR2 from the germline V gene are MGHRA and YSYEKL. The CDR3 runs to 17 residues. Trimming cost V 0 bases and J 2 bases, with 17 bases left between them. CDR3 in amino acids: CASSQEGFSGTAYEQYF. CDR3 DNA: TGCGCCAGCAGCCAAGAGGGTTTTTCCGGGACGGCCTACGAGCAGTACTTC.

Only one count was recorded for this clone. The chain combines TRBV29-1 with TRBJ2-3; 8 positions match TRBD2. J lost 2 bases, V lost 5 bases, and 6 bases had no gene match. The CDR3 has 14 amino acids. Germline CDR1 and CDR2: SQVTM and ANQGSEA. This chain's CDR3 is CSVRGGHVTDTQYF. The CDR3 DNA reads as TGCAGCGTTCGGGGGGGCCATGTCACAGATACGCAGTATTTT.

The chain recombines TRBV30 with TRBJ1-3; no clear D gene. The CDR3 length is 13 residues. The germline V gene has CDR1 GTSNPN and CDR2 SVGIG (reference sequence). With 3 bases removed from V and 0 bases from J, the gap between germline ends came to 6 bases. CDR3 loop: CAWRRASGNTIYF. For the CDR3, the DNA is TGTGCCTGGAGGCGGGCCTCTGGAAACACCATATATTTT.

V gene TRBV27 combines with J gene TRBJ2-2, with unresolved D. The CDR3 runs 12 residues. The V end was cut by 2 bases, the J end by 8 bases, with 6 bases between. From germline, CDR1 is MNHEY and CDR2 SMNVEV (reference sequence). This CDR3 reads CASSLRGGELFF. The CDR3 DNA follows: TGTGCCAGCAGTTTACGAGGAGGGGAGCTGTTTTTT.